These 17 T cell receptor beta chains originate from one sample sequenced in a study of control samples from healthy donors and cancer patients. Repertoires were generated with immunoSEQ multiplex PCR, while TCRdb's copy carries only in-frame clones and drops some. The table includes some 150,000 clones, roughly 92% detected once. Sequences were obtained from blood. These receptors were taken from a man aged 35 to 55 in good health.

The V and J genes are TRBV5-8 and TRBJ1-1; 7 positions agree with TRBD1. The V and J ends lost 5 bases and 4 bases, in that order; junction bases with no gene match: 8. Germline CDR1 SGHTS, CDR2 YDEGEE. This CDR3 is 14 amino acids long. The CDR3 DNA reads as TGTGCCAGCAGTTTACCAAGGGGGCCCACTGAAGCTTTCTTT. Translating it yields CASSLPRGPTEAFF.

This clone appeared once. This chain links TRBV9 with TRBJ2-3; TRBD2 matches 7 bases. The length of the CDR3 is 16 residues. The ends lost 4 bases at V and 1 base at J; junction bases unmatched: 9. Germline values: CDR1 SGDLS, CDR2 YYNGEE. The CDR3 protein is CASSPGGLGGTDTQYF. The CDR3 DNA is TGTGCCAGCAGCCCTGGAGGACTAGGGGGCACAGATACGCAGTATTTT.

The chain links TRBV10-3 to TRBJ2-1, with TRBD2 identical over 11 bases. Trimming cost V 7 bases and J 7 bases; bases outside gene matches: 9. The CDR3 is made up of 15 amino acids. The germline gives CDR1 ENHRY, CDR2 SYGVKD. CDR3 sequence reads: CAITEPGLAENEQFF. DNA of the CDR3: TGTGCCATCACCGAGCCGGGACTAGCGGAGAATGAGCAGTTCTTC.

This chain joins TRBV5-1 and TRBJ2-5; D gene unclear. Germline-derived CDR1 and CDR2 are SGHRS and YFSETQ. Trimming cost V 2 bases and J 0 bases, with 8 bases left between them. CDR3 size: 14 residues. CDR3 protein: CASSLRSYQETQYF. CDR3 coding DNA: TGCGCCAGCAGCTTAAGGTCGTACCAAGAGACCCAGTACTTC.

The chain couples TRBV7-8 to TRBJ2-3; 7 nucleotides match TRBD2. The CDR3 sequence is 16 residues long. CDR1 and CDR2 (germline): SGHVS, FQNEAQ. The V gene end was trimmed by 5 bases and the J gene end by 1 base; junction bases not matched to a gene: 9. CDR3 in DNA: TGTGCCAGCAGCCAGCGGGGCCCCGGAGGCACAGATACGCAGTATTTT. Its protein is CASSQRGPGGTDTQYF.

V and J are TRBV5-1 and TRBJ2-2; D is unclear. Germline V lookup: CDR1 SGHRS, CDR2 YFSETQ. The length of the CDR3 is 14 residues. Trimming shortened V by 1 base and J by 3 bases, and 7 bases separated the two germline ends. This CDR3 reads CASSLHLYTGELFF. CDR3 nucleotide sequence: TGCGCCAGCAGCTTGCACTTATACACCGGGGAGCTGTTTTTT. Combining the CDR3 with reference TRBV5-1 and TRBJ2-2 gives the whole variable domain KAGVTQTPRYLIKTRGQQVTLSCSPISGHRSVSWYQQTPGQGLQFLFEYFSETQRNKGNFPGRFSGRQFSNSRSEMNVSTLELGDSALYLCASSLHLYTGELFFGEGSRLTVL.

The CDR3: CASSFARDYEQYF. The CDR3 bases are TGTGCCAGCAGCTTCGCCAGAGACTACGAGCAGTACTTC. The V call is TRBV7-2, the J call TRBJ2-7; the D is unclear. V dropped 3 bases and J dropped 3 bases, with 9 bases sitting between them. This CDR3 spans 13 amino acids. The germline V gene has CDR1 SGHTA and CDR2 FQGNSA.

The CDR3 reads CASSPDPDRENSPLHF. The CDR3 region has the DNA TGCGCCAGCAGCCCCGATCCCGACAGGGAGAATTCACCCCTCCACTTT. The rearrangement joins TRBV4-1 to TRBJ1-6; 7 nucleotides align to TRBD1. The CDR3 runs to 16 residues. CDR1 is MGHRA, CDR2 YSYEKL, per germline. Unmatched junction bases numbered 10, after V lost 4 bases and J lost 7 bases.

V is TRBV5-8 and J is TRBJ1-2, with 7 bases fitting TRBD1. J was trimmed by 0 bases and V by 0 bases; bases with no gene match: 8. Germline lookup yields CDR1 SGHTS and CDR2 YDEGEE. The length of the CDR3 is 17 residues. The CDR3 protein is CASSLGDRRPSNYGYTF. The CDR3 DNA follows: TGTGCCAGCAGCTTGGGGGACAGACGACCCTCTAACTATGGCTACACCTTC.

This chain connects TRBV5-5 to TRBJ2-4; tentatively, D is TRBD2 (6 bases). The germline V and J ends were trimmed by 4 bases and 4 bases, with 15 bases remaining between them. Germline CDR1 reads SGHKS; CDR2 reads YYEKEE (reference sequence). The CDR3 is 15 amino acids. The CDR3 bases are TGTGCCAGCAGCCCATTGTGGGGGACTAAAAACATTCAGTACTTC. This sequence encodes CASSPLWGTKNIQYF.

This clone was found a few times. The CDR3 loop is CASSLEGWDTQYF. For the CDR3, the DNA is TGCGCCAGCAGCTTGGAGGGGTGGGATACGCAGTATTTT. This chain uses TRBV5-1 with TRBJ2-3, with a tentative D call TRBD1 (5 bases). Per germline, CDR1 SGHRS and CDR2 YFSETQ. Trimming pared 0 bases from V and 6 bases from J, leaving 8 bases between. The CDR3 runs to 13 residues.

The rearrangement joins TRBV24-1 to TRBJ2-1, with D perhaps matching TRBD1 or TRBD2 (5 bases each). Between the trimmed V and J ends, which lost 6 bases and 7 bases, there was a span of 9 bases. This CDR3 region has 12 residues. Germline CDR1 reads KGHDR; CDR2 reads SFDVKD. The DNA for the CDR3 is TGTGCCACCAGTCAAGGGACGAATGAGCAGTTCTTC. Its protein product is CATSQGTNEQFF.

The rearrangement joins TRBV4-1 to TRBJ1-4, with 7 bases fitting TRBD1. The CDR3 has 15 residues. The V gene's germline CDR1 is MGHRA and CDR2 YSYEKL. V lost 0 bases and J lost 5; bases outside the gene matches: 3. CDR3 in amino acids: CASSQELRGNEKLFF. CDR3 coding DNA: TGCGCCAGCAGCCAAGAACTCAGGGGGAATGAAAAACTGTTTTTT.

The CDR3, as DNA: TGTGCCAGCAGTTTGAGGGAAGCAACTGGAAACACCATATATTTT. It specifies CASSLREATGNTIYF. The chain links TRBV6-5 to TRBJ1-3; D remains ambiguous. Germline lookup yields CDR1 MNHEY and CDR2 SVGAGI. V shed 4 bases and J shed 2 bases, with 12 bases lying between them. This CDR3 has 15 amino acids.

This chain links TRBV28 with TRBJ2-1; 7 bases are shared with TRBD2. After removal of 6 bases from V and 6 bases from J, the junction contained 14 bases not matched to a gene. Germline lookup yields CDR1 MDHEN and CDR2 SYDVKM. The CDR3 runs 16 residues. CDR3 loop: CASSPMKAGLFNEQFF. The CDR3 bases are TGTGCCAGCAGCCCGATGAAAGCGGGACTCTTCAATGAGCAGTTCTTC.

The V and J genes are TRBV6-5 and TRBJ2-5; no definite D call. Trimming left V 4 bases short and J 9 bases short, with 12 bases between. The CDR3 is 12 residues long. From germline, CDR1 is MNHEY and CDR2 SVGAGI. This CDR3 reads CASSSVSGAQYF. CDR3 nucleotides: TGTGCCAGCAGTTCCGTCAGTGGGGCCCAGTACTTC.

As regards this clone: Other DNA variants within this sample encode the same CDR3. The V call is TRBV5-1, the J call TRBJ2-7; 8 positions match TRBD1. CDR1 is SGHRS, CDR2 YFSETQ, per germline. With 4 bases clipped from V and 0 bases from J, the junction kept 3 bases outside the gene matches. This CDR3 spans 14 amino acids. The DNA for the CDR3 is TGCGCCAGCAGCCCGACAGGGGCCTCCTACGAGCAGTACTTC. Its translation: CASSPTGASYEQYF. Together with reference TRBV5-1 and TRBJ2-7, the CDR3 gives the full variable domain: KAGVTQTPRYLIKTRGQQVTLSCSPISGHRSVSWYQQTPGQGLQFLFEYFSETQRNKGNFPGRFSGRQFSNSRSEMNVSTLELGDSALYLCASSPTGASYEQYFGPGTRLTVT.